This T cell receptor beta chain was found in a study of T-cell reconstitution after alpha-beta-depleted transplantation in children. Preparation of the TCRbeta library was carried out with unique molecular identifiers. TCRdb passed the PCR reads through MiXCR, listing each CDR3 protein once. This table holds roughly 300,000 distinct CDR3 sequences, 10% found once. This clonotype was seen only a few times. Germline CDR1 and CDR2: MNHNS and SASEGT. This CDR3 region has 16 residues. The junction had 7 bases not matched to a gene; V was cut back by 5 bases and J by 0 bases. The chain employs TRBV6-1 and TRBJ2-5, with 9 bases aligning to TRBD1. This TCR derives from a human donor who donated a stem cell graft to a child with acute lymphoblastic leukemia. The input for sequencing was PBMCs from the stem cell graft donor, taken from the stem cell graft. CDR3 residues: CASSPRQGVYQETQYF. As DNA, the CDR3 is TGTGCCAGCAGTCCCCGACAGGGGGTTTACCAAGAGACCCAGTACTTC.